The rows below give T cell receptor beta chains drawn from one sample of a study of long-term antiretroviral therapy in people with HIV. Measured with immunoSEQ multiplex PCR; TCRdb has only the in-frame clones, and not every one. The sample consists of some 14,000 clones, roughly 80% of them appearing once. Sample: unsorted PBMCs, taken just before starting antiretroviral therapy. All receptors derive from a man aged 35 to 55 with HIV. The CDR3 runs from the conserved cysteine through the conserved F or W. A D gene is named only where the DNA matches it firmly. Expanded clones are given a class, and other clones once, few, many or no size at all.

clone size: NA
D gene: TRBD1
V gene: TRBV19
J gene: TRBJ2-2
CDR3 protein: CASRDRLNTGELFF
CDR3 DNA: TGTGCCAGCCGGGACAGGTTGAACACCGGGGAGCTGTTTTTT

clone size: NA
D gene: NA
V gene: TRBV2
J gene: TRBJ1-1
CDR3 protein: CASSEWAGVEDTEAFF
CDR3 DNA: TGTGCCAGCAGTGAATGGGCAGGGGTTGAGGACACTGAAGCTTTCTTT

clone size: NA
D gene: TRBD2
V gene: TRBV13
J gene: TRBJ2-3
CDR3 protein: CASRREFEADTQYF
CDR3 DNA: TGTGCCAGCAGGCGGGAGTTTGAGGCAGATACGCAGTATTTT

clone size: once
D gene: TRBD1
V gene: TRBV25-1
J gene: TRBJ1-2
CDR3 protein: CASSEYIGQDYYGYTF
CDR3 DNA: TGTGCCAGCAGTGAATATATAGGACAGGACTACTATGGCTACACCTTC

clone size: NA
D gene: NA
V gene: TRBV5-5
J gene: TRBJ2-7
CDR3 protein: CASSLALAGNPYEQYF
CDR3 DNA: TGTGCCAGCAGCTTGGCCCTGGCAGGGAATCCCTACGAGCAGTACTTC

clone size: NA
D gene: NA
V gene: TRBV11-3
J gene: TRBJ1-2
CDR3 protein: CASSPGRDLYGYTF
CDR3 DNA: TGTGCCAGCAGCCCGGGACGGGACCTCTATGGCTACACCTTC

clone size: NA
D gene: NA
V gene: TRBV28
J gene: TRBJ2-3
CDR3 protein: CASSSPRGGVGTDTQYF
CDR3 DNA: TGTGCCAGCAGCTCGCCCAGGGGGGGGGTGGGCACAGATACGCAGTATTTT

clone size: once
D gene: NA
V gene: TRBV19
J gene: TRBJ1-2
CDR3 protein: CASSIDRVAPYGYTF
CDR3 DNA: TGTGCCAGTAGTATAGATCGCGTTGCGCCGTATGGCTACACCTTC

clone size: once
D gene: NA
V gene: TRBV6-5
J gene: TRBJ1-4
CDR3 protein: CASSYLRGTNEKLFF
CDR3 DNA: TGTGCCAGCAGTTACTTGAGGGGAACTAATGAAAAACTGTTTTTT

clone size: NA
D gene: NA
V gene: TRBV11-3
J gene: TRBJ2-3
CDR3 protein: CASSLVGSQDTQYF
CDR3 DNA: TGTGCCAGCAGCTTAGTCGGGAGTCAAGATACGCAGTATTTT

clone size: NA
D gene: NA
V gene: TRBV7-9
J gene: TRBJ2-1
CDR3 protein: CASSLSRGGYNEQFF
CDR3 DNA: TGTGCCAGCAGCTTATCCAGGGGTGGGTACAATGAGCAGTTCTTC

clone size: NA
D gene: NA
V gene: TRBV6-4
J gene: TRBJ2-2
CDR3 protein: CASSDSMDTGELFF
CDR3 DNA: TGTGCCAGCAGTGATAGTATGGACACCGGGGAGCTGTTTTTT

clone size: NA
D gene: NA
V gene: TRBV5-1
J gene: TRBJ2-2
CDR3 protein: CASSHGQTGELFF
CDR3 DNA: TGCGCCAGCAGCCATGGACAGACCGGGGAGCTGTTTTTT

clone size: once
D gene: NA
V gene: TRBV5-1
J gene: TRBJ2-6
CDR3 protein: CASSLTQQVLRANVLTF
CDR3 DNA: TGCGCCAGCAGCTTGACCCAACAGGTCCTCCGGGCCAACGTCCTGACTTTC

clone size: NA
D gene: NA
V gene: TRBV5-1
J gene: TRBJ1-2
CDR3 protein: CASSTTTDGYTF
CDR3 DNA: TGCGCCAGCAGCACGACGACGGATGGCTACACCTTC

clone size: NA
D gene: TRBD1
V gene: TRBV5-1
J gene: TRBJ2-7
CDR3 protein: CASSLDLRGLWEQYF
CDR3 DNA: TGCGCCAGCAGCTTGGATCTCAGGGGGCTGTGGGAGCAGTACTTC

clone size: NA
D gene: NA
V gene: TRBV28
J gene: TRBJ2-3
CDR3 protein: CASRKTGGGWTDTQYF
CDR3 DNA: TGTGCCAGCAGAAAAACGGGGGGCGGTTGGACAGATACGCAGTATTTT

clone size: NA
D gene: NA
V gene: TRBV4-2
J gene: TRBJ1-1
CDR3 protein: CASSQEDFRDTNTEAFF
CDR3 DNA: TGTGCCAGCAGCCAAGAAGATTTTCGGGACACAAACACTGAAGCTTTCTTT

clone size: NA
D gene: TRBD2
V gene: TRBV6-5
J gene: TRBJ2-1
CDR3 protein: CASSYAGLAGNNEQFF
CDR3 DNA: TGTGCCAGCAGTTATGCGGGACTAGCGGGTAACAATGAGCAGTTCTTC

clone size: NA
D gene: TRBD2
V gene: TRBV15
J gene: TRBJ2-1
CDR3 protein: CATSRDWTSGVNEQFF
CDR3 DNA: TGTGCCACCAGCAGAGATTGGACTAGCGGGGTAAATGAGCAGTTCTTC

clone size: NA
D gene: TRBD1
V gene: TRBV5-1
J gene: TRBJ2-3
CDR3 protein: CASSSGGTGGTDTQYF
CDR3 DNA: TGCGCCAGCAGCTCGGGCGGGACAGGGGGGACCGATACGCAGTATTTT

clone size: NA
D gene: NA
V gene: TRBV20-1
J gene: TRBJ1-2
CDR3 protein: CSAPNYGYTF
CDR3 DNA: TGCAGTGCTCCAAACTATGGCTACACCTTC

clone size: NA
D gene: NA
V gene: TRBV14
J gene: TRBJ2-1
CDR3 protein: CASSQDWGRGPYNEQFF
CDR3 DNA: TGTGCCAGCAGCCAAGATTGGGGGAGGGGGCCTTACAATGAGCAGTTCTTC

clone size: NA
D gene: NA
V gene: TRBV6-1
J gene: TRBJ1-5
CDR3 protein: CASTSSRTNQPQHF
CDR3 DNA: TGTGCCAGCACCAGTTCCAGGACTAATCAGCCCCAGCATTTT

clone size: NA
D gene: NA
V gene: TRBV10-3
J gene: TRBJ1-1
CDR3 protein: CAISGSNMNTEAFF
CDR3 DNA: TGTGCCATCAGTGGTTCCAACATGAACACTGAAGCTTTCTTT

clone size: NA
D gene: NA
V gene: TRBV5-5
J gene: TRBJ1-2
CDR3 protein: CASSLGRTANYGYTF
CDR3 DNA: TGTGCCAGCAGCTTGGGACGGACAGCTAACTATGGCTACACCTTC

clone size: few
D gene: NA
V gene: TRBV7-3
J gene: TRBJ1-2
CDR3 protein: CASSLRGLLAF
CDR3 DNA: TGTGCCAGCAGCTTGAGGGGACTCTTGGCCTTC

clone size: NA
D gene: NA
V gene: TRBV4-1
J gene: TRBJ1-4
CDR3 protein: CASSQDTTNEKLFF
CDR3 DNA: TGCGCCAGCAGCCAGGACACAACTAATGAAAAACTGTTTTTT

clone size: NA
D gene: NA
V gene: TRBV6-6
J gene: TRBJ1-1
CDR3 protein: CASSYLGAENTEAFF
CDR3 DNA: TGTGCCAGCAGTTACTTGGGGGCAGAGAACACTGAAGCTTTCTTT

clone size: once
D gene: NA
V gene: TRBV9
J gene: TRBJ2-7
CDR3 protein: CASSGTLGEQYF
CDR3 DNA: TGTGCCAGCAGCGGCACGCTAGGTGAGCAGTACTTC

clone size: NA
D gene: TRBD2
V gene: TRBV5-4
J gene: TRBJ2-2
CDR3 protein: CASSARWGRTWGGNTGELFF
CDR3 DNA: TGTGCCAGCAGCGCGCGGTGGGGTAGAACGTGGGGGGGTAACACCGGGGAGCTGTTTTTT

clone size: NA
D gene: NA
V gene: TRBV5-6
J gene: TRBJ2-2
CDR3 protein: CASTPPLGKGTTGELFF
CDR3 DNA: TGTGCCAGCACACCACCCCTAGGGAAGGGGACCACCGGGGAGCTGTTTTTT

clone size: NA
D gene: NA
V gene: TRBV6-1
J gene: TRBJ1-2
CDR3 protein: CASSEAGDNYGYTF
CDR3 DNA: TGTGCCAGCAGTGAAGCGGGTGACAACTATGGCTACACCTTC

clone size: NA
D gene: NA
V gene: TRBV19
J gene: TRBJ1-1
CDR3 protein: CASSMGGMEAFF
CDR3 DNA: TGTGCCAGTAGTATGGGAGGGATGGAAGCTTTCTTT

clone size: NA
D gene: NA
V gene: TRBV5-4
J gene: TRBJ2-5
CDR3 protein: CASGERETQYF
CDR3 DNA: TGTGCCAGCGGAGAGCGAGAGACCCAGTACTTC

clone size: NA
D gene: NA
V gene: TRBV7-9
J gene: TRBJ1-2
CDR3 protein: CASSSGYGGSYGYTF
CDR3 DNA: TGTGCCAGCAGCTCCGGTTATGGGGGAAGCTATGGCTACACCTTC

clone size: NA
D gene: NA
V gene: TRBV10-1
J gene: TRBJ1-2
CDR3 protein: CASSGQNNYGYTF
CDR3 DNA: TGCGCCAGCAGCGGACAGAATAACTATGGCTACACCTTC

clone size: NA
D gene: NA
V gene: TRBV4-1
J gene: TRBJ1-2
CDR3 protein: CASSQGQTLRYGYTF
CDR3 DNA: TGCGCCAGCAGCCAAGGTCAGACCCTTCGCTATGGCTACACCTTC

clone size: NA
D gene: TRBD1
V gene: TRBV6-5
J gene: TRBJ1-1
CDR3 protein: CASRQQGFRTEAFF
CDR3 DNA: TGTGCCAGCAGGCAACAGGGGTTCCGCACTGAAGCTTTCTTT

clone size: NA
D gene: TRBD1
V gene: TRBV15
J gene: TRBJ2-1
CDR3 protein: CATSTDRGYNEQFF
CDR3 DNA: TGTGCCACCAGCACGGACAGGGGTTACAATGAGCAGTTCTTC

clone size: NA
D gene: NA
V gene: TRBV6-6
J gene: TRBJ2-7
CDR3 protein: CASSYGGASYEQYF
CDR3 DNA: TGTGCCAGCAGTTACGGGGGGGCCTCCTACGAGCAGTACTTC

clone size: NA
D gene: TRBD1
V gene: TRBV10-2
J gene: TRBJ2-2
CDR3 protein: CASTRGQTNTGELFF
CDR3 DNA: TGCGCCAGCACCAGGGGGCAGACGAACACCGGGGAGCTGTTTTTT

clone size: NA
D gene: NA
V gene: TRBV2
J gene: TRBJ2-2
CDR3 protein: CASSEMRSVGDGELFF
CDR3 DNA: TGTGCCAGCAGTGAAATGAGATCAGTGGGCGACGGGGAGCTGTTTTTT

clone size: few
D gene: NA
V gene: TRBV10-3
J gene: TRBJ2-7
CDR3 protein: CAISASGTITRGEQYF
CDR3 DNA: TGTGCCATCAGTGCTTCTGGGACAATTACACGGGGGGAGCAGTACTTC